This T cell receptor (beta chain) stems from a study of CD8 T cells in Susac syndrome. Only one count was recorded for this clonotype. Random hexamers primed reverse transcription of about 0.5 to 1 ug RNA. A single record per CDR3 protein comes from TCRdb applying MiXCR to the immunoSEQ multiplex PCR reads. The table has over 65,000 distinct CDR3 sequences, roughly 91% seen once; the top ten hold around 0.57%. CDR3 length: 15 amino acids. Unmatched junction bases numbered 7, after V lost 3 bases and J lost 3 bases. Sequenced input: CD4+ T cells from PBMCs. The TCR sequence derives from a human donor with Susac syndrome. The chain recombines TRBV12-3 or TRBV12-4 with TRBJ2-7; the match to TRBD1 covers 8 bases. CDR3 region: CASSFSSGGIYEQYF. The CDR3 bases are TGTGCCAGCAGTTTTTCCTCAGGGGGCATCTACGAGCAGTACTTC.